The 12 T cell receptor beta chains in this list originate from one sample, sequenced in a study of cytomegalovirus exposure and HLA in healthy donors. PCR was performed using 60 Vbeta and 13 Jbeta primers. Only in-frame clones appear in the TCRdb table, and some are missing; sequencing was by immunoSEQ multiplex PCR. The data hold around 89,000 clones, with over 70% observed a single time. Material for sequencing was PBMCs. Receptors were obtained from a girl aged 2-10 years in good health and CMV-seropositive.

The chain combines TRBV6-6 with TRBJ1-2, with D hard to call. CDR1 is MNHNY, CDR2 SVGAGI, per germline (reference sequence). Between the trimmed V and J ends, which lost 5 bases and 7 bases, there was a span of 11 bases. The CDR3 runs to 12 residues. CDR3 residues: CASSQNPGGYTF. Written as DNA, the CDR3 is TGTGCCAGCAGTCAAAACCCGGGTGGCTACACCTTC.

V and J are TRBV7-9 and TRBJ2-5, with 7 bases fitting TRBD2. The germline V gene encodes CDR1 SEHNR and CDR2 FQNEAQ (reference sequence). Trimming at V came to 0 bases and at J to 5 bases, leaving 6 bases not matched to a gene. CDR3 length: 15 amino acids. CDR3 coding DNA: TGTGCCAGCAGCTTAGCGGGAGGGCTCGGGGAGACCCAGTACTTC. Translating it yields CASSLAGGLGETQYF.

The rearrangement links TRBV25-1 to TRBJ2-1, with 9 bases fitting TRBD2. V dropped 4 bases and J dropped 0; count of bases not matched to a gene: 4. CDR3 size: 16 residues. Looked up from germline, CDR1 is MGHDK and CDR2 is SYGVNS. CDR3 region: CASSGLAEDSYNEQFF. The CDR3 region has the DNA TGTGCCAGCAGTGGACTAGCGGAAGACTCCTACAATGAGCAGTTCTTC.

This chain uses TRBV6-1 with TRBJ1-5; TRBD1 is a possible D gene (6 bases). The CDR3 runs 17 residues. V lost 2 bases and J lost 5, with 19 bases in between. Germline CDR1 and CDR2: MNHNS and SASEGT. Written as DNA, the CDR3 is TGTGCCAGCAGTGAACTGAACAGGGTTTACACGTATCAGCCCCAGCATTTT. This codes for CASSELNRVYTYQPQHF.

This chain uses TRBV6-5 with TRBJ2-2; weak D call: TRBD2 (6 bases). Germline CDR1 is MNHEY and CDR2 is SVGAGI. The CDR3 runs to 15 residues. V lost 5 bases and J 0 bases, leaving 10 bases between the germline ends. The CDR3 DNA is TGTGCCAGCAGTGCCGGGACTCCGAACACCGGGGAGCTGTTTTTT. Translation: CASSAGTPNTGELFF.

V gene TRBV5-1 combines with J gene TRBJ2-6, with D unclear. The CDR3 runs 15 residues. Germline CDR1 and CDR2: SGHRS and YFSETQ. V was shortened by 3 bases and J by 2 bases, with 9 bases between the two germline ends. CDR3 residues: CASSSSLTGANVLTF. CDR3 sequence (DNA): TGCGCCAGCAGCTCGAGCCTCACTGGGGCCAACGTCCTGACTTTC. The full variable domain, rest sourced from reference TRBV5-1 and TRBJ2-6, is KAGVTQTPRYLIKTRGQQVTLSCSPISGHRSVSWYQQTPGQGLQFLFEYFSETQRNKGNFPGRFSGRQFSNSRSEMNVSTLELGDSALYLCASSSSLTGANVLTFGAGSRLTVL.

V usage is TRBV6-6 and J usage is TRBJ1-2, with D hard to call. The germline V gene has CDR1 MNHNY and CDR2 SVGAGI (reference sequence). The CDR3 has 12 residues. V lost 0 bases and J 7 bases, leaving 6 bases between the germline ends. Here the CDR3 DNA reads TGTGCCAGCAGTTACTCGACGGGTGGCTACACCTTC. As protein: CASSYSTGGYTF.

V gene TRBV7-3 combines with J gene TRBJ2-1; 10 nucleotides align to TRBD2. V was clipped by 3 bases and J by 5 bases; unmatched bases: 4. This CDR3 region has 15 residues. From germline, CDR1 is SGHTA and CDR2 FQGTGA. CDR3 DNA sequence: TGTGCCAGCAGCTTCGGACTAGCGGTGAACAATGAGCAGTTCTTC. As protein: CASSFGLAVNNEQFF.

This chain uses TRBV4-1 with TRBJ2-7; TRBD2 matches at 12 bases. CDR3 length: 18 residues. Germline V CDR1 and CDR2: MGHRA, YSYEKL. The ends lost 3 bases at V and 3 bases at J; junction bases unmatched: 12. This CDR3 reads CASSQGPGLAGNSYEQYF. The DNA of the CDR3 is TGCGCCAGCAGCCAGGGTCCGGGACTAGCGGGTAACAGCTACGAGCAGTACTTC.

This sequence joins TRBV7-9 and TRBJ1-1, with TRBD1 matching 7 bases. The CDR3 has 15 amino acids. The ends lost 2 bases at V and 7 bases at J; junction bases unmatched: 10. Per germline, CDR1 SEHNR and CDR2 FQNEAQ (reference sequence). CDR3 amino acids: CASSLTGQAPVEAFF. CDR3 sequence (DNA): TGTGCCAGCAGCTTAACCGGACAGGCACCCGTTGAAGCTTTCTTT.

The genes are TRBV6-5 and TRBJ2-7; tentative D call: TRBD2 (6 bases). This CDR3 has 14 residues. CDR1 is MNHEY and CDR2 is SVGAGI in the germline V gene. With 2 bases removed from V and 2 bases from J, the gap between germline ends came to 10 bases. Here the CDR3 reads CASSYRGSTYEQYF. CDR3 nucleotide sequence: TGTGCCAGCAGTTACCGGGGGAGTACCTACGAGCAGTACTTC.

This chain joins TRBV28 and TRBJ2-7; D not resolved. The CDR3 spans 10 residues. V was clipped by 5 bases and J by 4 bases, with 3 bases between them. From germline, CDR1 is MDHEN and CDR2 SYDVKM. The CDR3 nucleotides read TGTGCCAGCAGTCAATACGAGCAGTACTTC. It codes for CASSQYEQYF. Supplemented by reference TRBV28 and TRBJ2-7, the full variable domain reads DVKVTQSSRYLVKRTGEKVFLECVQDMDHENMFWYRQDPGLGLRLIYFSYDVKMKEKGDIPEGYSVSREKKERFSLILESASTNQTSMYLCASSQYEQYFGPGTRLTVT.